This TCR beta chain was identified during a study of molecular identifiers for immune sequencing clone quantification. Overall study context: Within a replicate experiment, RNA obtained from either around 20,000 or 100,000 naive CD8 cells was divided into five aliquots, and four of those aliquots were then sequenced.

In germline, CDR1 is MDHEN, CDR2 SYDVKM. Losses at the gene ends were 4 bases for V and 6 bases for J; bases not matched to a gene: 6. CDR3 length equals 14 residues. In preparing bulk TCR libraries, previously described methods and listed TCR primers were used. TCRdb re-called the PCR reads with MiXCR, one entry per CDR3 protein. The sample has tens of thousands of distinct CDR3 sequences, more than 20% seen once. This clonotype was observed at least ten times. This TCR was recovered from a human donor in good health. Some libraries in this study had Jurkat cell RNA spiked in. Sequencing was carried out using naive CD8+ T cells from blood, with Jurkat cell RNA spiked in. Described subset: FACS-sorted CD8+CD4-CCR7+CD45RA+ naive T cells. The chain recombines TRBV28 with TRBJ2-4; 7 positions match TRBD2. Here the CDR3 reads CASSWRGRSNIQYF. In nucleotides, the CDR3 is TGTGCCAGCAGTTGGCGGGGGAGATCAAACATTCAGTACTTC. Variable domain in full (rest from reference TRBV28 and TRBJ2-4): DVKVTQSSRYLVKRTGEKVFLECVQDMDHENMFWYRQDPGLGLRLIYFSYDVKMKEKGDIPEGYSVSREKKERFSLILESASTNQTSMYLCASSWRGRSNIQYFGAGTRLSVL.